This paragraph reports one T cell receptor beta chain. Its antigen is not known. This entry belongs to a study of cytomegalovirus exposure and HLA in healthy donors. Overall study findings and caveats: Researchers left out some V segments, among them TRBV6-2 and TRBV6-3, as indistinguishable.

Germline CDR1 is SGHRS and CDR2 is YFSETQ. CDR3 length equals 20 residues. Trimming cost V 3 bases and J 2 bases; bases outside gene matches: 12. This PCR relied on a set of 60 Vbeta primers and 13 Jbeta primers. Sequencing was performed with immunoSEQ multiplex PCR; in TCRdb, only in-frame clones are kept and a portion is missing. The sample holds about 200,000 clones, over 80% seen once. Participants comprised healthy donors of bone marrow. The receptor comes from a boy younger than 10 in good health and CMV-seronegative. This chain uses TRBV5-1 with TRBJ2-1, with TRBD2 matching over 15 bases. Sequences were obtained from PBMCs. This CDR3 reads CASSSASGTSGGHTYNEQFF. The CDR3 nucleotides are TGCGCCAGCAGCTCAGCTTCCGGGACTAGCGGGGGGCACACCTACAATGAGCAGTTCTTC.